The source of this T cell receptor beta chain is a study of blood T cell repertoires in COVID-19. Study background: Spain, Italy and the United States supplied samples that represented acute and convalescent COVID-19. T cells, B-cell-depleted T cells, or PBMCs provided the cDNA or gDNA that served as material.

This CDR3 region has 12 residues. V was pared by 6 bases and J by 7 bases, with 4 bases of the junction left unmatched. CDR1 MNHEY and CDR2 SVGEGT come from the germline V gene. Original analysis: Amplification with reference gene primers provided the estimates of nucleated cell counts. Assay: immunoSEQ multiplex PCR; the TCRdb copy retains only in-frame clones and omits some. V and J calls and clone size come straight from that table; D and trimming were deduced from the DNA. In the table there are roughly 230,000 clones, around 80% of which are singletons. The sample consisted of peripheral blood. The chain employs TRBV6-2 or TRBV6-3 and TRBJ1-2, with TRBD1 matching 8 bases. The receptor's source is a middle-aged man with acute or convalescent COVID-19. Written as DNA, the CDR3 is TGTGCCAGCAGCGGAGACAGGGGTGGCTACACCTTC. Translation gives CASSGDRGGYTF.